The 17 T cell receptor beta chains given below trace back to one sample, sequenced in a study of monozygotic twins with inflammatory bowel disease. Following a re-call of the 5' RACE reads, TCRdb has one entry per CDR3 protein and lacks DNA. The sample spans about 140,000 distinct CDR3 sequences; the ten largest clones claim around 2.5%. Material: blood. The origin of the receptors is a human donor with ulcerative colitis or Crohn's disease, or a healthy co-twin of an affected twin (not recorded which).

This chain uses TRBV19 with TRBJ2-3; as DNA is missing, the TRBD1 call by TCRdb cannot be tested. The CDR3 contains 14 residues. Germline lookup yields CDR1 LNHDA and CDR2 SQIVND (reference sequence). This CDR3 reads CASTPGWGTDTQYF.

The chain links TRBV9 to TRBJ2-2; there is no DNA to check the TCRdb D call of TRBD1. This CDR3 region has 16 residues. Germline lookup yields CDR1 SGDLS and CDR2 YYNGEE. The CDR3 sequence: CASSTHKTGYTGELFF.

V is TRBV5-5 and J is TRBJ2-1; TCRdb lists TRBD1, though no DNA is available to test this call. This CDR3 spans 14 amino acids. The germline V gene has CDR1 SGHKS and CDR2 YYEKEE (reference sequence). CDR3 loop: CASSLVAGADEQFF.

The rearrangement uses TRBV7-9 and TRBJ2-2; the TRBD1 assignment by TCRdb is unverifiable without DNA. From germline, CDR1 is SEHNR and CDR2 FQNEAQ (reference sequence). The CDR3 totals 16 residues. The CDR3 loop is CASSYRDRNPPGELFF.

The genes are TRBV27 and TRBJ2-3; TCRdb lists TRBD2, though no DNA is available to test this call. This CDR3 has 17 amino acids. Looked up from germline, CDR1 is MNHEY and CDR2 is SMNVEV (reference sequence). CDR3 sequence: CASSSPRTSVWADTQYF.

The chain employs TRBV29-1 and TRBJ2-7; there is no DNA to check the TCRdb D call of TRBD1. The germline CDR1 and CDR2 sequences are SQVTM and ANQGSEA. The CDR3 is 13 amino acids. The CDR3 loop reads CSVMTGSTYEQYF.

The chain uses TRBV20-1 and TRBJ1-5; TCRdb returns TRBD1, unconfirmable since there is no DNA. Looked up from germline, CDR1 is DFQATT and CDR2 is SNEGSKA (reference sequence). This CDR3 is 14 amino acids long. The CDR3 sequence: CSARNRGRNQPQHF.

The V call is TRBV6-5, the J call TRBJ1-1. From germline, CDR1 is MNHEY and CDR2 SVGAGI. This CDR3 is built from 13 residues. The CDR3 reads CASSYGGITEAFF.

The rearrangement joins TRBV5-1 to TRBJ1-3. The length of the CDR3 is 15 residues. Germline V gene lookup returns CDR1 SGHRS and CDR2 YFSETQ. The CDR3 protein is CASSPDPVGGNTIYF. Full variable domain (rest looked up from reference TRBV5-1 and TRBJ1-3): KAGVTQTPRYLIKTRGQQVTLSCSPISGHRSVSWYQQTPGQGLQFLFEYFSETQRNKGNFPGRFSGRQFSNSRSEMNVSTLELGDSALYLCASSPDPVGGNTIYFGEGSWLTVV.

J is TRBJ2-3 and V is TRBV7-9; TCRdb's assignment of TRBD2 cannot be checked, as there is no DNA. CDR3 size: 16 residues. Germline-derived CDR1 and CDR2 are SEHNR and FQNEAQ (reference sequence). CDR3 region: CASSPWSGATTDTQYF.

The rearrangement joins TRBV20-1 to TRBJ2-3; TCRdb selects TRBD1, and the lack of DNA leaves this call unchecked. Germline V gene data show CDR1 as DFQATT and CDR2 as SNEGSKA (reference sequence). The CDR3 runs to 17 residues. The chain's CDR3 is CSARDPRGTGNLYTQYF.

The chain links TRBV11-2 to TRBJ2-5; as DNA is missing, the TRBD2 call by TCRdb cannot be tested. The length of the CDR3 is 16 residues. Germline V gene sequence: CDR1 SGHAT, CDR2 FQNNGV. CDR3 in amino acids: CASSSRLAGSQETQYF.

V is TRBV20-1 and J is TRBJ1-3; TCRdb picks TRBD1, but there is no DNA to check that call. Per the germline V gene, CDR1 is DFQATT and CDR2 is SNEGSKA (reference sequence). The CDR3 runs 15 residues. CDR3: CSARPKGGFGNTIYF.

The V gene is TRBV7-6, the J gene TRBJ2-2; TCRdb returns TRBD1, unconfirmable since there is no DNA. This CDR3 is 16 amino acids long. Germline V lookup: CDR1 SGHVS, CDR2 FNYEAQ. The CDR3 protein is CASSLQGSGGAGELFF.

The chain uses TRBV7-8 and TRBJ2-7. This CDR3 contains 13 residues. Germline lookup yields CDR1 SGHVS and CDR2 FQNEAQ. CDR3 sequence reads: CASSFPPTYEQYF.

The chain is built from TRBV7-9 and TRBJ2-1; the TRBD2 assignment by TCRdb is unverifiable without DNA. Per germline, CDR1 SEHNR and CDR2 FQNEAQ (reference sequence). This CDR3 contains 17 residues. This CDR3 is CASSSTPPGDYYNEQFF.

The chain combines TRBV12-3 or TRBV12-4 with TRBJ1-1. The CDR3 contains 12 residues. The CDR3 region is CALAGMNTEAFF.